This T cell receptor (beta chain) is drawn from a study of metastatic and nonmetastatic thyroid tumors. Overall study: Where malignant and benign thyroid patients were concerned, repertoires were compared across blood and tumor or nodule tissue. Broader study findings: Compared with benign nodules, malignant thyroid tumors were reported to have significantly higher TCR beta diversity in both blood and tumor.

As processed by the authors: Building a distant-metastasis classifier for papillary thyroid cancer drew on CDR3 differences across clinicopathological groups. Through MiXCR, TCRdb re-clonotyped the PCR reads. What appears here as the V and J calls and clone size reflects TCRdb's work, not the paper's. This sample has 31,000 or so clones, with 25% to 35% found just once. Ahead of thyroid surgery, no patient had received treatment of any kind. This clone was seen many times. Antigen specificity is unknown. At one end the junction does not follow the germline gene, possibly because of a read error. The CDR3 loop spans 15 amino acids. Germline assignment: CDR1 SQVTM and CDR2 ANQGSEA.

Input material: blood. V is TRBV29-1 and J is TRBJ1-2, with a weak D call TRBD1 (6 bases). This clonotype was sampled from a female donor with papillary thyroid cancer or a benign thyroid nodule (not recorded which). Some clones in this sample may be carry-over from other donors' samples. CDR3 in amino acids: CNVEGGERQNYGYTF. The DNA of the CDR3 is TGCAACGTTGAAGGGGGGGAAAGACAGAACTATGGCTACACCTTC. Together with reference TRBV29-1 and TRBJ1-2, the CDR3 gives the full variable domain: SAVISQKPSRDICQRGTSLTIQCQVDSQVTMMFWYRQQPGQSLTLIATANQGSEATYESGFVIDKFPISRPNLTFSTLTVSNMSPEDSSIYLCNVEGGERQNYGYTFGSGTRLTVV.